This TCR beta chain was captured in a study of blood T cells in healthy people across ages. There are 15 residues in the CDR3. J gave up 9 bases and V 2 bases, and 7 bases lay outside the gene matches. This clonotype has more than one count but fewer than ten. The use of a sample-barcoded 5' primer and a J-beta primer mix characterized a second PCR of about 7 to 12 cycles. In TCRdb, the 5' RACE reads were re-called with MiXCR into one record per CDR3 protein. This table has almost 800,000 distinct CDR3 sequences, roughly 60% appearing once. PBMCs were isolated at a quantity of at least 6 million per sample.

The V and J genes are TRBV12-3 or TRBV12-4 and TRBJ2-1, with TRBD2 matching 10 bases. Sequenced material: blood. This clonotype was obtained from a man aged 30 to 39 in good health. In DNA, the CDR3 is TGTGCCAGCAGTTTAAGCGGGGGGGCCTCGACTGAGCAGTTCTTC. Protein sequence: CASSLSGGASTEQFF.